The TCR beta chain described here comes from a study of T cell responses to AZD1222 COVID-19 vaccine. As to this clone: Its antigen is undetermined.

Study results and caveats: Among the donors, most were white British and more were female, and clonal diversity was possibly underestimated. Repertoires were sampled only after the peak T cell response. A rise in Spike-specific TCR breadth and depth followed two AZD1222 doses.

TCRdb's copy holds only in-frame clones and misses some; the assay was immunoSEQ multiplex PCR. The repertoire consists of roughly 120,000 clones, with about 92% occurring once and the leading ten covering 4% to 6%. This CDR3 spans 16 amino acids. In germline, CDR1 is LNHNV, CDR2 YYDKDF (reference sequence). Trimming removed 0 bases at V and 2 bases at J, with 14 bases between. This receptor was obtained from an adult who received the AZD1222 COVID-19 vaccine. This chain uses TRBV15 with TRBJ2-7, with D tentatively TRBD1 (6 bases). Sequencing was performed on peripheral blood, taken 28 days after the second AZD1222 dose. The CDR3 loop is CATSRDGTFDPYEQYF. CDR3 in DNA: TGTGCCACCAGCAGAGACGGGACATTCGACCCCTACGAGCAGTACTTC.